This TCR beta chain was documented in a study of vaccination and CD4 T cells after COVID-19. The assay that was used to sequence DNA from cultured CD4+ T cells was the Oncomine TCR Beta short-read assay. TCRdb analysed the PCR reads with MiXCR anew, one entry per CDR3 protein. The sample gives 13,000 to 15,000 distinct CDR3 sequences, 51% of which show up once; roughly 10% is in the top ten. Of note for this clonotype: Its antigen is not known.

This CDR3 region has 17 residues. Trimming shortened V by 4 bases and J by 4 bases, and 18 bases separated the two germline ends. The germline CDR1 and CDR2 sequences are SGHNT and YYREEE (reference sequence). As for treatment: roughly 11-day PBMC culture with coronavirus spike peptide pools or control peptides (ViraFEST assay). The gene calls are TRBV5-4 and TRBJ2-6, with D tentatively TRBD1 (6 bases). The sequenced sample consisted of CD4+ T cells from blood, cultured in vitro. The TCR comes from a human donor who had recovered from COVID-19. The DNA for the CDR3 is TGTGCCAGCAGCGGACAAAAGACAGGAGACGGGGCCAACGTCCTGACTTTC. Translated, it gives CASSGQKTGDGANVLTF.